This TCR beta chain appears in the sequencing data of a study of CD8 T cells in Susac syndrome (dated by TCRdb to about 2019). Regarding the complete study: Of the Susac syndrome patients who were sequenced, about eight were in clinical remission while more than five had clinically active disease. Repertoire sequencing was used to test whether CD8+ T cell activation and differentiation in Susac syndrome was antigen driven. CD8+ T cell repertoire clonality was compared between some 13 healthy donors, around 14 Susac syndrome patients and 15 or so multiple sclerosis patients. At the time of blood withdrawal, Susac syndrome patients were either therapy-naive, taking corticosteroids (with some also receiving IVIg), or on IVIg alone.

RNA was extracted using the RNeasy kit, and about 0.45 to 1 microgram was reverse transcribed with random hexamers. The immunoSEQ multiplex PCR assay, which covers 54 Vbeta and 13 Jbeta segments, was used to amplify TCR beta CDR3 regions. PCR amplification bias was corrected by using a synthetic template baseline for primer optimization and computational correction. The original pipeline was this. Reads were annotated to V, D and J genes per IMGT and analyzed with immunoSEQ Analyzer, keeping only productive sequences. To calculate clonality, Shannon entropy was normalized by log2 of the number of productive unique sequences and then subtracted from one. For each patient and control, public and private clones were evaluated among the 100 most prevalent clones. Clones were defined as Susac-specific if absent from the healthy and MS cohorts, from more than 900 published viral clones and from other ImmuneACCESS disease sequences. TCRdb itself trimmed the public reads at Q25 with fastp, ran MiXCR and retained productive beta chains. Every distinct CDR3 protein forms one entry, paired with its most common genes and DNA. In this record, the V and J calls reflect TCRdb's handling and not the investigators' own analysis. This sample comprises 95,000 to 150,000 distinct CDR3 sequences, just under 95% of them detected only once. The top ten hold 0.25% to 0.3% of the sample.

High-throughput TCR beta sequencing profiled peripheral blood CD8+ and CD4+ T cells from healthy donors, Susac syndrome patients and multiple sclerosis patients. The Susac syndrome patients fulfilled recently defined diagnostic criteria for either definite or probable disease. Bulk CD8+ and CD4+ T cells were purified by magnetic negative isolation, while CD8+ TEMRA cells were enriched using FACS. Blood was collected in EDTA tubes and processed within 24 hours, with PBMCs isolated through density gradient centrifugation. PBMCs destined for TCR sequencing were cryopreserved in liquid nitrogen and later thawed in a 37 °C water bath. The sorted or isolated CD4+, CD8+ and CD8+ TEMRA cells had a purity of 90% or higher. Trimming at the junction amounts to 3 bases on V and 4 bases on J, and the germline ends lie 9 bases apart. From the cysteine up to the phenylalanine, the CDR3 has a length of 14 residues. The entry retains the CDR3 DNA only, 42 bases that are in frame from base 1. For CDR1 and CDR2, the germline V gene lists KGHDR and SFDVKD.

A remark on this clonotype: Its binding antigen is unknown. Per-base qualities were not stored, and no clone one base away is much larger.

The investigation overall reported the following: Susac syndrome CD8+ repertoires showed clonal expansion, highest in CD8+ TEMRA cells and greater in clinically active than remitting patients. The study acknowledged that relatively few individuals were included in the TCR sequencing and HLA analysis. Looking at Susac-specific public clones, the researchers identified some 15 in the total CD8+ repertoire and about 5 in the CD8+ TEMRA repertoire.

The rearranged chain carries TRBV24-1 and TRBJ1-5; D gene: possibly TRBD1, on 6 matching bases. This TCR came from a human donor with Susac syndrome. The sample was CD8+ T cells from PBMCs. In nucleotides, the sequence is TGTGCCACCAGTGATACAGGGAGGAATCAGCCCCAGCATTTT. It translates to CATSDTGRNQPQHF.